This entry lists 24 T cell receptor beta chains sequenced from one sample in a study of cytomegalovirus exposure and HLA in healthy donors. Amplification used 60 Vbeta primers and 13 Jbeta primers. Only in-frame clones appear in the TCRdb table, and some are missing; sequencing was by immunoSEQ multiplex PCR. The sample comprises roughly 92,000 clones, approximately 80% of which are singletons, and around 23% rests with the top ten. The source material was PBMCs. The receptor source for this set is a woman aged 45 to 65 in good health and CMV-seropositive.

Only a few counts were recorded for this clone. V and J are TRBV11-2 and TRBJ1-1, with D possibly TRBD1 on 5 matching bases. V lost 4 bases, J lost 0 bases, and 15 bases lay in between. The CDR3 is made up of 16 amino acids. From germline, CDR1 is SGHAT and CDR2 FQNNGV. Written as DNA, the CDR3 is TGTGCCAGCAGCTCCCATGGGGCAAGCATGAACACTGAAGCTTTCTTT. Encoded protein: CASSSHGASMNTEAFF.

V and J are TRBV15 and TRBJ2-6; perhaps TRBD2 as D (7 bases). Germline CDR1 reads LNHNV; CDR2 reads YYDKDF (reference sequence). V was cut by 2 bases and J by 0 bases, with 20 bases left in between. The CDR3 runs to 20 residues. As DNA, the CDR3 is TGTGCCACCAGCAGAAGGGGGGGTAATGAGGGCAACTCTGGGGCCAACGTCCTGACTTTC. Amino acid sequence: CATSRRGGNEGNSGANVLTF.

J is TRBJ1-6 and V is TRBV28, with 9 bases identical to TRBD1. The CDR3 covers 15 residues. The V and J ends lost 4 bases and 9 bases, in that order; junction bases with no gene match: 7. Per germline, CDR1 MDHEN and CDR2 SYDVKM. CDR3 sequence (DNA): TGTGCCAGCAGTTCGACCGGGACAGGGATTTCACCCCTCCACTTT. It is translated as CASSSTGTGISPLHF.

This clone came up once. The V call is TRBV2, the J call TRBJ2-6; the match to TRBD1 covers 7 bases. The V segment lost 5 bases and the J segment 4 bases; nucleotides outside the gene matches: 2. Germline V lookup: CDR1 SNHLY, CDR2 FYNNEI. The CDR3 sequence is 14 residues long. The CDR3 here is CASSMDRGANVLTF. The CDR3 coding sequence is TGTGCCAGCAGTATGGACAGGGGGGCCAACGTCCTGACTTTC.

This chain joins TRBV27 and TRBJ1-5, with a weak D call TRBD1 (5 bases). The V end lost 5 bases, the J end lost 0 bases, and 11 bases lay between the germline ends. This CDR3 spans 15 amino acids. The V gene's germline CDR1 is MNHEY and CDR2 SMNVEV (reference sequence). CDR3 amino acids: CASSDMGLSNQPQHF. The CDR3 DNA reads as TGTGCCAGCAGTGACATGGGGCTTAGCAATCAGCCCCAGCATTTT.

In its sample, this clone was seen once. The rearrangement joins TRBV5-1 to TRBJ2-1, with TRBD2 matching over 10 bases. Trimming removed 4 bases from V and 9 bases from J; junction bases left unmatched: 13. The CDR3 length is 16 residues. Germline CDR1 and CDR2: SGHRS and YFSETQ. CDR3 in amino acids: CASSSGGSGGASEQFF. The CDR3 coding sequence is TGCGCCAGCAGCAGCGGGGGCAGCGGGGGGGCCAGTGAGCAGTTCTTC.

The chain combines TRBV14 with TRBJ1-1; 9 bases agree with TRBD1. The CDR3 is 13 amino acids. The V gene's germline CDR1 is SGHDN and CDR2 FVKESK. V trimming: 8 bases; J trimming: 5 bases; junction bases outside the gene matches: 6. The CDR3 DNA reads as TGTGCCAGCGCACAGGGGGCGCGGACTGAAGCTTTCTTT. Amino acids: CASAQGARTEAFF. Looking up the rest from reference TRBV14 and TRBJ1-1 gives the full variable domain: EAGVTQFPSHSVIEKGQTVTLRCDPISGHDNLYWYRRVMGKEIKFLLHFVKESKQDESGMPNNRFLAERTGGTYSTLKVQPAELEDSGVYFCASAQGARTEAFFGQGTRLTVV.

The chain has TRBV5-1 and TRBJ1-5; D call uncertain. The CDR3 loop spans 15 amino acids. Per germline, CDR1 SGHRS and CDR2 YFSETQ. V was pared by 1 base and J by 0 bases, with 8 bases between. This chain's CDR3 is CASSLSGISNQPQHF. The CDR3 coding sequence is TGCGCCAGCAGCTTGTCGGGGATTAGCAATCAGCCCCAGCATTTT.

The rearrangement links TRBV6-1 to TRBJ2-1, with TRBD1 matching 8 bases. The CDR3 runs to 15 residues. Germline V gives CDR1 MNHNS, CDR2 SASEGT. V shed 6 bases, J shed 8 bases, and the junction held 12 bases outside the gene matches. The CDR3 protein is CASRMGQVVLDEQFF. Written as DNA, the CDR3 is TGTGCCAGCAGGATGGGACAGGTCGTGCTGGATGAGCAGTTCTTC.

The J gene is TRBJ1-1, the V gene TRBV6-1; D is possibly TRBD1 (6 bases). This CDR3 is 14 amino acids long. Trimming removed 1 base from V and 3 bases from J, with 9 bases in between. Germline assignment: CDR1 MNHNS and CDR2 SASEGT. CDR3 sequence (DNA): TGTGCCAGCAGTGAAGTTGCAGGGGACACTGAAGCTTTCTTT. Translating gives CASSEVAGDTEAFF.

Only a few counts were recorded for this clone. The chain joins TRBV29-1 to TRBJ2-6; D ambiguous. Germline assignment: CDR1 SQVTM and CDR2 ANQGSEA. V dropped 3 bases and J dropped 0 bases, with 6 bases sitting between them. The CDR3 covers 14 residues. CDR3 coding DNA: TGCAGCGTTGACGTCGGCTCTGGGGCCAACGTCCTGACTTTC. The encoded protein is CSVDVGSGANVLTF.

The count of this clone is one. The rearrangement links TRBV10-1 to TRBJ2-4, with TRBD1 matching 8 bases. This CDR3 contains 13 residues. Germline V CDR1 and CDR2: WNHNN, SYGVQD (reference sequence). J was trimmed by 8 bases and V by 4 bases; bases with no gene match: 4. The CDR3: CASSGPTGDIQYF. CDR3 nucleotides: TGCGCCAGCAGTGGCCCGACAGGGGACATTCAGTACTTC.

The gene calls are TRBV9 and TRBJ1-2; D is possibly TRBD1 (5 bases). Germline V gene data show CDR1 as SGDLS and CDR2 as YYNGEE. V gave up 4 bases and J gave up 8 bases, with 21 bases separating them. The CDR3 runs to 15 residues. The CDR3 nucleotides are TGTGCCAGCAGCTTGGGGGGGGTTCCGACGGGAGGCTACACCTTC. Translated, it gives CASSLGGVPTGGYTF.

This clone was observed a single time. As DNA, the CDR3 is TGTGCCAGCAGCCCTCGGGACAGGGTTTTGCATACGCAGTATTTT. Its translation is CASSPRDRVLHTQYF. This chain links TRBV5-4 with TRBJ2-3; 9 bases agree with TRBD1. J gave up 7 bases and V 4 bases, and 10 bases lay outside the gene matches. The CDR3 contains 15 residues. Per the germline V gene, CDR1 is SGHNT and CDR2 is YYREEE (reference sequence). The whole variable domain, remainder taken from reference TRBV5-4 and TRBJ2-3, is ETGVTQSPTHLIKTRGQQVTLRCSSQSGHNTVSWYQQALGQGPQFIFQYYREEENGRGNFPPRFSGLQFPNYSSELNVNALELDDSALYLCASSPRDRVLHTQYFGPGTRLTVL.

V usage is TRBV18 and J usage is TRBJ1-1, with D possibly matching TRBD1 (5 bases). CDR3 size: 17 residues. Germline V CDR1 and CDR2: KGHSH, LQKENI. V lost 1 base and J 0 bases, leaving 15 bases between the germline ends. As DNA, the CDR3 is TGTGCCAGCTCACCACGGTCGCAGGGTTTAATGAACACTGAAGCTTTCTTT. It translates to CASSPRSQGLMNTEAFF.

In nucleotides, the CDR3 is TGTGCCAGCAGCTCATGGGGACAGGGGACGAACACCGGGGAGCTGTTTTTT. The encoded protein is CASSSWGQGTNTGELFF. J is TRBJ2-2 and V is TRBV11-3; 10 nucleotides align to TRBD1. The J segment lost 0 bases and the V segment lost 4 bases, leaving 5 bases of the junction unmatched. CDR3 length: 17 residues. The germline V gene has CDR1 SGHNT and CDR2 YENEEA.

The rearrangement uses TRBV5-1 and TRBJ2-1; 15 bases are a match to TRBD2. The CDR3 is 17 amino acids. The trim removed 4 bases at V and 9 bases at J, leaving 11 bases unmatched. Germline values: CDR1 SGHRS, CDR2 YFSETQ. The CDR3 sequence is CASSRTSGRAGGSEQFF. CDR3 DNA sequence: TGCGCCAGCAGCAGGACTAGCGGGAGGGCCGGGGGGAGTGAGCAGTTCTTC.

This chain joins TRBV6-1 and TRBJ1-1; D is undetermined. V shed 6 bases and J shed 3 bases, with 14 bases lying between them. Germline V gene lookup returns CDR1 MNHNS and CDR2 SASEGT. The CDR3 consists of 14 residues. The CDR3 DNA reads as TGTGCCAGCAGACTGGACTGGGGAGACACTGAAGCTTTCTTT. It is translated as CASRLDWGDTEAFF.

This clone was observed a handful of times. The chain uses TRBV21-1 and TRBJ1-4; the table's D call, TRBD1, was not checked against the DNA. TRBV21-1 is listed as a pseudogene. The CDR3 spans 18 residues. As DNA, the CDR3 is TGTGCCAGCAGCCTTCCGTACGGGGTGGACAGGGGTTACGAAAAACTGTTTTTT. Amino acid sequence: CASSLPYGVDRGYEKLFF.

J is TRBJ2-5 and V is TRBV10-1; 8 positions match TRBD2. The CDR3 spans 14 residues. Germline CDR1 and CDR2: WNHNN and SYGVQD (reference sequence). V lost 5 bases to trimming and J lost 5 bases; unmatched junction nucleotides: 7. As DNA, the CDR3 is TGCGCCAGCAGTTCCGGACTAGCAGGGGAGACCCAGTACTTC. Its translation is CASSSGLAGETQYF.

V is TRBV19 and J is TRBJ2-5; TRBD2 agrees at 8 bases. The CDR3 loop spans 13 amino acids. Germline lookup yields CDR1 LNHDA and CDR2 SQIVND (reference sequence). Unmatched junction bases numbered 6, after V lost 7 bases and J lost 5 bases. CDR3 sequence reads: CASNLAGVETQYF. CDR3 DNA sequence: TGTGCCAGTAATCTAGCGGGTGTGGAGACCCAGTACTTC.

V and J are TRBV2 and TRBJ1-3; D remains ambiguous. From germline, CDR1 is SNHLY and CDR2 FYNNEI. The CDR3 consists of 15 residues. V lost 2 bases to trimming and J lost 0 bases, with 8 bases between them. The chain's CDR3 is CASSELNYSGNTIYF. The CDR3, as DNA: TGTGCCAGCAGTGAATTGAACTACTCTGGAAACACCATATATTTT.

The chain recombines TRBV27 with TRBJ2-7; D perhaps matches TRBD1 (6 bases). With 10 bases removed from V and 5 bases from J, the gap between germline ends came to 21 bases. This CDR3 has 14 amino acids. Germline V gene lookup returns CDR1 MNHEY and CDR2 SMNVEV (reference sequence). The DNA of the CDR3 is TGTGCCACTAATTCGTTGGACAGACCGAACGAGCAGTACGTC. Its protein is CATNSLDRPNEQYV.

In regard to this clone: One end of the junction varies from germline; a read error may be responsible. Other DNA sequences in the same sample also yield this CDR3. The V and J genes are TRBV27 and TRBJ2-2; the D gene is possibly TRBD2 (5 bases). Germline lookup yields CDR1 MNHEY and CDR2 SMNVEV (reference sequence). The CDR3 totals 14 residues. The DNA for the CDR3 is TGTGCCAGCAGTTTATCGACTATTCCCGGGGAACTGTTTTTT. Translated, it gives CASSLSTIPGELFF.